This TCR beta chain was identified in a study of T cells in women clearing cervical HPV infection. About the research overall: Cases: HPV16-related CIN3 or worse on histology, 2 invasive cancers.

V was trimmed by 5 bases and J by 1 base, leaving 12 bases between them. Germline V gene data show CDR1 as SGHTA and CDR2 as FQGNSA. This CDR3 has 15 residues. Each participant carried one incident cervical HPV16 infection only. MY09/MY11 PCR detected cervical HPV DNA; dot-blot assigned genotypes. Data came from immunoSEQ multiplex PCR; TCRdb stores just in-frame clones and leaves some out. This repertoire includes some 43,000 clones. With respect to this clone: Read sequence stops 3 residues before the CDR3 end, and the germline J gene provides the missing end.

The chain carries TRBV7-2 and TRBJ2-1, with a weak D call TRBD1 (6 bases). The sequencing input was blood buffy coat. The origin of this receptor is a woman between 18 and 70 years old with a cervical HPV16 infection that either progressed to CIN3+ or cleared (not recorded which). The CDR3 bases that were read are TGTGCCAGCAGCCACGGACAGCAGTCCTACAATGAG. It encodes CASSHGQQSYNE. The CDR3 in its entirety is CASSHGQQSYNEQFF.